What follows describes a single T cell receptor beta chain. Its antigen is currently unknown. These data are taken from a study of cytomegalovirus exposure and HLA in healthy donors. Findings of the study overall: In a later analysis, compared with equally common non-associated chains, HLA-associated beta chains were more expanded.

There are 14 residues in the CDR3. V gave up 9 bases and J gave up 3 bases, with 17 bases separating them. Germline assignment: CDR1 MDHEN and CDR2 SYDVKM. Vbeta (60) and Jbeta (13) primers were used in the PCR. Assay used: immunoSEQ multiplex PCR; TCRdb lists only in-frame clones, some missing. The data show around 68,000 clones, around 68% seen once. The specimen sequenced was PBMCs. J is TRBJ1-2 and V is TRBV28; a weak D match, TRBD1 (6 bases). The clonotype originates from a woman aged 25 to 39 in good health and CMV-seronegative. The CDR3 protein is CASTQGGEDYGYTF. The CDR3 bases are TGTGCCAGTACACAGGGCGGAGAGGACTATGGCTACACCTTC.